Following are 21 T cell receptor beta chains from one sample sequenced in a study of CD8+ T cells in alopecia areata. Sequencing used cDNA as its template, made by extracting RNA and reverse transcribing it. Using immunoSEQ multiplex PCR, the repertoire was profiled, and TCRdb retains in-frame clones only, with some absent. The sample carries under 200,000 clones, about three fifths recorded once. The treatment was: oral pan-JAK inhibitor, 5-10 mg twice daily. The source was CD4+ T cells sorted from blood, collected at week 4, from a patient treated with tofacitinib. These TCRs come from a human donor with alopecia areata.

A remark on this clone: Other DNA variants within this sample encode the same CDR3. This chain's CDR3 is CSVETGGETQYF. DNA for the CDR3: TGCAGCGTTGAGACAGGGGGCGAGACCCAGTACTTC. V gene TRBV29-1 combines with J gene TRBJ2-5; 10 bases line up with TRBD1. Looked up from germline, CDR1 is SQVTM and CDR2 is ANQGSEA. After removal of 3 bases from V and 5 bases from J, the junction contained 0 bases not matched to a gene. The CDR3 sequence is 12 residues long.

This clone turned up a few times. The CDR3 nucleotides read TGTGCCAGCAGATCAGGGAAGGCGAACACCGGGGAGCTGTTTTTT. As protein: CASRSGKANTGELFF. V gene TRBV7-2 combines with J gene TRBJ2-2; TRBD1 is a possible D gene (5 bases). The germline CDR1 and CDR2 sequences are SGHTA and FQGNSA. V lost 6 bases and J lost 0, with 11 bases in between. This CDR3 contains 15 residues.

The chain employs TRBV2 and TRBJ2-2; 11 positions agree with TRBD2. Germline V gives CDR1 SNHLY, CDR2 FYNNEI. The CDR3 length is 18 residues. V was pared by 5 bases and J by 0 bases, with 8 bases of the junction left unmatched. CDR3 DNA sequence: TGTGCCAGCAGTTCAAGACTAGCGGGGAAAACGAACACCGGGGAGCTGTTTTTT. Translating it yields CASSSRLAGKTNTGELFF.

The chain joins TRBV5-1 to TRBJ2-3, with a possible D match to TRBD1 (5 bases). V lost 0 bases, J lost 6 bases, and 11 bases lay in between. CDR1 and CDR2 from the germline V gene are SGHRS and YFSETQ. The CDR3 contains 14 residues. The CDR3 is CASSLEGRADTQYF. CDR3 DNA: TGCGCCAGCAGCTTGGAGGGCAGGGCGGATACGCAGTATTTT.

J is TRBJ1-1 and V is TRBV2; 8 bases agree with TRBD1. The germline CDR1 and CDR2 sequences are SNHLY and FYNNEI. Trimming took 4 bases from V and 4 from J; bases not matched to a gene: 5. This CDR3 contains 14 residues. The CDR3 DNA reads TGTGCCAGCAGTGGAATTACAGGGGGCACTGAAGCTTTCTTT. Amino acid sequence: CASSGITGGTEAFF.

The chain recombines TRBV5-4 with TRBJ2-5, with TRBD2 matching over 10 bases. This CDR3 is 14 amino acids long. The germline CDR1 and CDR2 sequences are SGHNT and YYREEE (reference sequence). Trimming cost V 4 bases and J 2 bases; bases outside gene matches: 2. The CDR3 DNA follows: TGTGCCAGCAGCCTAGCGGGGGTTCAAGAGACCCAGTACTTC. It is translated as CASSLAGVQETQYF.

This clone was detected a few times. The chain joins TRBV19 to TRBJ1-1; D is undetermined. V lost 10 bases and J lost 1, with 10 bases in between. Germline V CDR1 and CDR2: LNHDA, SQIVND (reference sequence). The CDR3 has 12 amino acids. The DNA of the CDR3 is TGTGCCACCAGCGATAGGAACACTGAAGCTTTCTTT. Translating gives CATSDRNTEAFF.

The chain joins TRBV2 to TRBJ1-5; D gene unclear. V was pared by 5 bases and J by 1 base, with 18 bases between. CDR3 length: 17 amino acids. The germline V gene encodes CDR1 SNHLY and CDR2 FYNNEI. CDR3 sequence: CASSLFLGSLSNQPQHF. For the CDR3, the DNA is TGTGCCAGCAGTTTGTTCTTGGGGTCCTTAAGCAATCAGCCCCAGCATTTT.

This clone was picked up a small number of times. The chain combines TRBV30 with TRBJ1-6; tentatively, D is TRBD1 (6 bases). The CDR3 loop spans 13 amino acids. Trimming stripped 3 bases from V and 5 bases from J, with 8 bases between. Germline loops: CDR1 GTSNPN, CDR2 SVGIG (reference sequence). The DNA of the CDR3 is TGTGCCTGGAGAGGACAGAATAATTCACCCCTCCACTTT. Encoded protein: CAWRGQNNSPLHF.

The J gene is TRBJ2-1, the V gene TRBV29-1; D may be TRBD1 or TRBD2 (7 bases each). The CDR3 runs 14 residues. The V gene's germline CDR1 is SQVTM and CDR2 ANQGSEA. With 6 bases removed from V and 5 bases from J, the gap between germline ends came to 17 bases. The CDR3 region has the DNA TGCAGCGTCAGCGGGGCAGGGGGGAACAATGAGCAGTTCTTC. Encoded protein: CSVSGAGGNNEQFF.

The chain links TRBV29-1 to TRBJ2-7; possible D gene TRBD2, 5 bases. In germline, CDR1 is SQVTM, CDR2 ANQGSEA. The ends were cut back, 6 bases at V and 5 bases at J, with 23 bases in the middle. The CDR3 length is 15 residues. The CDR3 spells CSVNRALGVRNEQYF. For the CDR3, the DNA is TGCAGCGTAAACCGGGCCCTCGGGGTCAGGAACGAGCAGTACTTC.

CDR3 in amino acids: CASGSQGGNEQYF. DNA of the CDR3: TGTGCCAGCGGGTCCCAAGGGGGAAACGAGCAGTACTTC. This sequence joins TRBV2 and TRBJ2-7; D perhaps matches TRBD1 (6 bases). The CDR3 has 13 residues. Germline V gives CDR1 SNHLY, CDR2 FYNNEI. Between the trimmed V and J ends, which lost 8 bases and 5 bases, there was a span of 16 bases.

This clone was seen a few times. V usage is TRBV7-3 and J usage is TRBJ2-5; D not certain. Trimming took off 2 bases at V and 4 bases at J, with 5 bases between the two ends. There are 12 residues in the CDR3. The germline V gene has CDR1 SGHTA and CDR2 FQGTGA. CDR3: CASSLVGETQYF. CDR3 coding DNA: TGTGCCAGCAGCTTAGTTGGAGAGACCCAGTACTTC. Full variable domain (missing parts from reference TRBV7-3 and TRBJ2-5): GAGVSQTPSNKVTEKGKYVELRCDPISGHTALYWYRQSLGQGPEFLIYFQGTGAADDSGLPNDRFFAVRPEGSVSTLKIQRTERGDSAVYLCASSLVGETQYFGPGTRLLVL.

This clone was recorded only once. The CDR3 reads CASSFLRDPDTQYF. DNA of the CDR3: TGCGCCAGCAGCTTTCTTCGAGACCCGGATACGCAGTATTTT. The chain links TRBV5-1 to TRBJ2-3; D not resolved. CDR3 size: 14 residues. CDR1 and CDR2 (germline): SGHRS, YFSETQ. The ends were cut back, 2 bases at V and 6 bases at J, with 13 bases in the middle.

The chain couples TRBV9 to TRBJ2-5, with 10 positions matching TRBD2. Germline CDR1 reads SGDLS; CDR2 reads YYNGEE. The CDR3 extends over 16 amino acids. V was pared by 4 bases and J by 3 bases, with 9 bases of the junction left unmatched. CDR3 coding DNA: TGTGCCAGCAGCCCTCTCCCCCTAGCGGGGGAAGAGACCCAGTACTTC. It encodes CASSPLPLAGEETQYF.

This clone has a handful of counts. The V and J genes are TRBV6-6 and TRBJ1-4; D is possibly TRBD1 (5 bases). Germline-derived CDR1 and CDR2 are MNHNY and SVGAGI (reference sequence). V was shortened by 6 bases and J by 8 bases, with 22 bases between the two germline ends. This CDR3 spans 16 amino acids. DNA for the CDR3: TGTGCCAGCAGACAACCTCGGACAACCAAGCGAGAAAAACTGTTTTTT. Amino acid sequence: CASRQPRTTKREKLFF.

This clone has only a few counts. V usage is TRBV20-1 and J usage is TRBJ2-1, with D uncertain. The germline V gene has CDR1 DFQATT and CDR2 SNEGSKA (reference sequence). V was trimmed by 0 bases and J by 5 bases, leaving 2 bases between them. CDR3 length: 11 amino acids. The CDR3 loop reads CSARDHNEQFF. CDR3 DNA sequence: TGCAGTGCTAGAGATCACAATGAGCAGTTCTTC.

In its sample, this clone was seen a few times. This sequence joins TRBV7-3 and TRBJ2-3; D is possibly TRBD2 (5 bases). Germline CDR1 reads SGHTA; CDR2 reads FQGTGA. The germline V and J ends were trimmed by 11 bases and 2 bases, with 17 bases remaining between them. The CDR3 sequence is 14 residues long. CDR3 sequence reads: CASRREQDTDTQYF. CDR3 DNA sequence: TGTGCCTCCCGAAGGGAGCAGGACACAGATACGCAGTATTTT.

V usage is TRBV5-4 and J usage is TRBJ2-2, with D hard to call. The CDR3 is 15 amino acids. Trimming removed 0 bases at V and 3 bases at J, with 9 bases between. Germline CDR1 and CDR2: SGHNT and YYREEE (reference sequence). The CDR3 is CASSLAGSHTGELFF. In DNA, the CDR3 is TGTGCCAGCAGCTTGGCCGGCAGCCACACCGGGGAGCTGTTTTTT. Looking up the rest from reference TRBV5-4 and TRBJ2-2 gives the full variable domain: ETGVTQSPTHLIKTRGQQVTLRCSSQSGHNTVSWYQQALGQGPQFIFQYYREEENGRGNFPPRFSGLQFPNYSSELNVNALELDDSALYLCASSLAGSHTGELFFGEGSRLTVL.

A note on this clone: In the same sample, other DNA sequences code for this CDR3. DNA of the CDR3: TGTGCCTGGAGTGTAGGGGCCGAGCAGTACTTC. Encoded protein: CAWSVGAEQYF. V is TRBV30 and J is TRBJ2-7; a weak D match, TRBD1 (5 bases). The CDR3 is 11 amino acids. Germline CDR1 and CDR2: GTSNPN and SVGIG (reference sequence). The V end was cut by 0 bases, the J end by 6 bases, with 6 bases between.

V usage is TRBV29-1 and J usage is TRBJ2-3; tentatively, D is TRBD1 (6 bases). V was shortened by 1 base and J by 3 bases, with 14 bases between the two germline ends. CDR1 and CDR2 from the germline V gene are SQVTM and ANQGSEA. CDR3 length: 15 residues. CDR3 DNA sequence: TGCAGCGTTGAAGTTTCTTGGGGGCGGACAGATACGCAGTATTTT. Residues: CSVEVSWGRTDTQYF.